The table lists the clone carrying this TCR beta chain with a count of one. The sample is drawn from a study of blood T cell repertoires in COVID-19. Study-level background: Samples representing acute and convalescent COVID-19 were sourced from the United States, Italy and Spain.

Allocation to cohorts depended on clinical history reported by the participants. The V gene lost 3 bases and the J gene lost 4 bases, with 12 bases spanning the gap. This CDR3 region has 14 residues. Germline loops: CDR1 ENHRY, CDR2 SYGVKD. Some clones are missing from TCRdb's copy, which holds only in-frame ones; the method was immunoSEQ multiplex PCR. The sample contains roughly 300,000 clones, approximately 90% of which appear only once. This chain connects TRBV10-3 to TRBJ1-2; D remains ambiguous. The specimen sequenced was PBMCs or T cells enriched from blood (not recorded which). This sequence originates from a woman in her forties with acute COVID-19. Here the CDR3 reads CAISEAPRGYGYTF. For the CDR3, the DNA is TGTGCCATCAGTGAAGCCCCTCGGGGCTATGGCTACACCTTC.